The 22 T cell receptor beta chains below all came from one sample that was sequenced in a study of T cell repertoires in cytomegalovirus infection (dated by TCRdb to the late 2010s). These receptors' antigens are unknown. TCRdb shows the sequencer as Illumina HiSeq 1500. The public reads were run again by TCRdb, first through fastp at Q25 and then through MiXCR, and only productive beta chains were kept. Records with the same CDR3 protein are collapsed into one entry carrying the most frequent genes and DNA. The sample table records about 83,000 distinct CDR3 sequences; around 49% of these occur just once. Clones ranked in the top ten supply about 92% of the sample. Sample treatment or condition, as interpreted from the label and publication: in vitro stimulation with specific CMV peptide epitopes to enrich CMV-specific T cells. The sequences come from CD8+ T cells from cultured PBMCs, collected from culture after CMV antigen stimulation. The receptors derive from a human donor in good health (CMV status not recorded). Some clones in this sample may be carry-over from other donors' samples.

As for this clonotype: A read error is likely, as this CDR3 ends without the conserved phenylalanine or tryptophan. This rearrangement joins TRBV4-2 to TRBJ1-2; D not resolved. CDR3 size: 9 residues. V lost 1 base and J 9 bases, leaving 0 bases between the germline ends. CDR1 LGHNA and CDR2 YNFKEQ come from the germline V gene. CDR3 region: CASSQGYTL. The CDR3 nucleotides are TGTGCCAGCAGCCAAGGCTACACCTTA.

V usage is TRBV29-1 and J usage is TRBJ1-2; no clear D gene. Trimming removed 4 bases at V and 0 bases at J, with 9 bases between. The germline V gene encodes CDR1 SQVTM and CDR2 ANQGSEA. The CDR3 totals 13 residues. CDR3 bases: TGCAGCGTTGTACGGCTAGCTAACTATGGCTACACCTTC. Translating gives CSVVRLANYGYTF.

This clonotype has more than one count but fewer than ten. J is TRBJ1-3 and V is TRBV5-5; a possible D gene is TRBD1 (5 bases). With 3 bases removed from V and 0 bases from J, the gap between germline ends came to 13 bases. The CDR3 is 16 amino acids. Germline V gives CDR1 SGHKS, CDR2 YYEKEE (reference sequence). This CDR3 is CASSWGTANSGNTIYF. CDR3 DNA sequence: TGTGCCAGCAGCTGGGGGACCGCTAACTCTGGAAACACCATATATTTT.

The rearrangement uses TRBV20-1 and TRBJ1-1; 7 nucleotides align to TRBD1. CDR1 DFQATT and CDR2 SNEGSKA come from the germline V gene (reference sequence). CDR3 length: 14 amino acids. V lost 3 bases, J lost 6 bases, and 10 bases stayed unmatched. The CDR3 DNA reads as TGCAGTGCTAGGGACTGGAACAGGGGAGCTGAAGCTTTCTTT. Translating gives CSARDWNRGAEAFF.

This sequence joins TRBV10-3 and TRBJ2-1, with 8 bases aligning to TRBD2. V gave up 11 bases and J gave up 6 bases; unmatched junction bases: 9. Germline CDR1 ENHRY, CDR2 SYGVKD. The CDR3 is 13 amino acids. CDR3 region: CAVKGLAGNEQFF. The CDR3 DNA is TGTGCCGTTAAGGGGCTAGCGGGCAATGAGCAGTTCTTC.

The chain joins TRBV28 to TRBJ1-2; D possibly corresponds to TRBD1 (5 bases). The germline gives CDR1 MDHEN, CDR2 SYDVKM. V lost 6 bases and J 4 bases, leaving 12 bases between the germline ends. There are 13 residues in the CDR3. The CDR3 spells CASRSQVLYGYTF. The CDR3 DNA reads TGTGCCAGCAGATCACAGGTCCTCTATGGCTACACCTTC.

This clonotype was seen a few times. The chain is built from TRBV7-3 and TRBJ2-3; D assignment may be TRBD1 or TRBD2 (5 bases each). V lost 5 bases and J 0 bases, leaving 9 bases between the germline ends. CDR3 length equals 14 residues. CDR1 SGHTA and CDR2 FQGTGA come from the germline V gene. The CDR3 here is CASSLGTSTDTQYF. The CDR3 DNA follows: TGTGCCAGCAGCCTGGGGACGAGCACAGATACGCAGTATTTT. The whole variable domain, remainder taken from reference TRBV7-3 and TRBJ2-3, is GAGVSQTPSNKVTEKGKYVELRCDPISGHTALYWYRQSLGQGPEFLIYFQGTGAADDSGLPNDRFFAVRPEGSVSTLKIQRTERGDSAVYLCASSLGTSTDTQYFGPGTRLTVL.

This clonotype was counted many times. The gene calls are TRBV7-6 and TRBJ2-1; a weak D match, TRBD2 (5 bases). This CDR3 contains 15 residues. Germline-derived CDR1 and CDR2 are SGHVS and FNYEAQ. The V and J ends lost 1 base and 4 bases respectively, with 11 bases between them. The CDR3 protein is CASSLEAGAYNEQFF. CDR3 DNA: TGTGCCAGCAGCTTAGAGGCGGGTGCTTACAATGAGCAGTTCTTC.

The table lists this clonotype with a few counts. The chain links TRBV28 to TRBJ2-7; D possibly corresponds to TRBD1 (5 bases). Trimming left V 5 bases short and J 2 bases short, with 10 bases between. The CDR3 is 13 amino acids. CDR1 is MDHEN and CDR2 is SYDVKM in the germline V gene. Written as DNA, the CDR3 is TGTGCCAGCAGTCTGGACAAGACCTACGAGCAGTACTTC. This gives the protein CASSLDKTYEQYF.

The chain recombines TRBV7-8 with TRBJ2-7; TRBD1 is a possible D gene (6 bases). The CDR3 is made up of 14 amino acids. The germline V gene encodes CDR1 SGHVS and CDR2 FQNEAQ. CDR3 sequence (DNA): TGTGCAAGAAGTTGGGACACCCCTGGCGACGAGCAGTACTTC. It yields the protein CARSWDTPGDEQYF.

The chain combines TRBV5-1 with TRBJ2-1; no clear D. Germline V lookup: CDR1 SGHRS, CDR2 YFSETQ. The CDR3 covers 16 residues. V was trimmed by 4 bases and J by 0 bases, leaving 14 bases between them. CDR3 region: CASSPFLASSYNEQFF. CDR3 nucleotides: TGCGCCAGCAGCCCATTTTTGGCATCCTCCTACAATGAGCAGTTCTTC. The full variable domain, in which reference TRBV5-1 and TRBJ2-1 provide the parts outside the CDR3, is KAGVTQTPRYLIKTRGQQVTLSCSPISGHRSVSWYQQTPGQGLQFLFEYFSETQRNKGNFPGRFSGRQFSNSRSEMNVSTLELGDSALYLCASSPFLASSYNEQFFGPGTRLTVL.

The chain uses TRBV5-1 and TRBJ1-2; D uncertain. The CDR3 is 14 amino acids. CDR1 SGHRS and CDR2 YFSETQ come from the germline V gene. The V end was cut by 0 bases, the J end by 6 bases, with 12 bases between. The CDR3, as DNA: TGCGCCAGCAGCTTGGCATCCGCTCGGGATGGCTACACCTTC. Translated: CASSLASARDGYTF.

This clonotype has a single count. This sequence joins TRBV28 and TRBJ2-2, with 7 bases that match TRBD2. V lost 3 bases, J lost 4 bases, and 8 bases stayed unmatched. The CDR3 contains 16 residues. Germline V gene lookup returns CDR1 MDHEN and CDR2 SYDVKM. The DNA of the CDR3 is TGTGCCAGCAGTTTCTATTGGGAGGGGAGCACCGGGGAGCTGTTTTTT. Protein: CASSFYWEGSTGELFF.

This clonotype was observed a handful of times. The V and J genes are TRBV12-3 or TRBV12-4 and TRBJ2-4; D possibly uses TRBD1 or TRBD2 (5 bases each). The germline V and J ends were trimmed by 5 bases and 7 bases, with 12 bases remaining between them. The CDR3 totals 13 residues. The CDR3 reads CASSLGTVNIQYF. DNA of the CDR3: TGTGCCAGCAGTCTCGGGACCGTTAACATTCAGTACTTC.

This clonotype appeared a few times. This rearrangement joins TRBV11-2 to TRBJ2-1, with 7 bases matching TRBD1. The CDR3 is 15 amino acids. The ends lost 2 bases at V and 2 bases at J; junction bases unmatched: 3. Germline loops: CDR1 SGHAT, CDR2 FQNNGV. For the CDR3, the DNA is TGTGCCAGCAGCTTAACCGGGACAGCCTACAATGAGCAGTTCTTC. Translating gives CASSLTGTAYNEQFF.

The chain couples TRBV7-9 to TRBJ2-7; the D gene is possibly TRBD2 (5 bases). The germline V gene encodes CDR1 SEHNR and CDR2 FQNEAQ (reference sequence). V was clipped by 5 bases and J by 3 bases, with 11 bases between them. The CDR3 contains 13 residues. CDR3 sequence (DNA): TGTGCCAGCAGCCCGGGATACTTCTACGAGCAGTACTTC. It codes for CASSPGYFYEQYF.

The V and J genes are TRBV27 and TRBJ2-3, with TRBD2 matching over 7 bases. Losses at the gene ends were 5 bases for V and 1 base for J; bases not matched to a gene: 9. The germline CDR1 and CDR2 sequences are MNHEY and SMNVEV (reference sequence). The CDR3 has 16 amino acids. For the CDR3, the DNA is TGTGCCAGCAGTCTCCCGGGTGGGGGGGGCACAGATACGCAGTATTTT. It yields the protein CASSLPGGGGTDTQYF.

The genes are TRBV6-1 and TRBJ2-5; 9 bases are shared with TRBD2. This CDR3 spans 18 amino acids. In germline, CDR1 is MNHNS, CDR2 SASEGT. V trimming: 1 base; J trimming: 1 base; junction bases outside the gene matches: 10. The CDR3: CASSEVDSGSGAQETQYF. For the CDR3, the DNA is TGTGCCAGCAGTGAAGTGGATAGCGGGAGTGGGGCCCAAGAGACCCAGTACTTC.

The chain uses TRBV12-3 or TRBV12-4 and TRBJ2-7; D might be TRBD2 (5 bases). There are 15 residues in the CDR3. V lost 0 bases and J 4 bases, leaving 13 bases between the germline ends. The CDR3: CASSLAGVPSYEQYF. The DNA for the CDR3 is TGTGCCAGCAGTTTAGCGGGAGTACCCTCTTACGAGCAGTACTTC.

The J gene is TRBJ2-5, the V gene TRBV2; 10 bases match TRBD1. CDR3 length: 13 amino acids. The V gene end was trimmed by 5 bases and the J gene end by 5 bases; junction bases not matched to a gene: 2. Germline assignment: CDR1 SNHLY and CDR2 FYNNEI. As DNA, the CDR3 is TGTGCCAGCAGTTGGGACAGGGGTGAGACCCAGTACTTC. Protein product: CASSWDRGETQYF.

The chain has TRBV28 and TRBJ2-2; 9 bases are shared with TRBD2. Germline CDR1 is MDHEN and CDR2 is SYDVKM. This CDR3 contains 15 residues. With 7 bases clipped from V and 4 bases from J, the junction kept 7 bases outside the gene matches. The CDR3 sequence: CASTIAGELTGELFF. CDR3 bases: TGTGCCAGCACAATAGCGGGAGAGCTCACCGGGGAGCTGTTTTTT.

This chain links TRBV12-5 with TRBJ1-1, with D uncertain. V lost 2 bases, J lost 0 bases, and 13 bases lay in between. The CDR3 is 16 residues long. Per germline, CDR1 LGHNT and CDR2 FRNRAP. This CDR3 is CASGLTPRTVNTEAFF. In DNA form, the CDR3 reads TGTGCTAGTGGTTTGACCCCTCGGACGGTGAACACTGAAGCTTTCTTT.